This entry lists 5 T cell receptor beta chains sequenced from one sample in a study of breast tumors, draining lymph nodes, adjacent tissues. Axillary draining lymph nodes of breast cancer patients supplied the node samples. TCRdb re-called the multiplex PCR reads through MiXCR, storing one row per CDR3 protein. The repertoire holds about 130,000 distinct CDR3 sequences, with about a fifth as singletons. The sample was axillary lymph node tissue. These receptors were collected from a female donor with breast cancer. Some clones in this sample may be carry-over from other donors' samples.

This clonotype appeared many times. CDR3: CATSGPGTRRNNEQFF. As DNA, the CDR3 is TGTGCCACCAGCGGACCCGGGACCAGGCGGAACAATGAGCAGTTCTTC. The chain combines TRBV15 with TRBJ2-1, with D perhaps TRBD1 or TRBD2 (5 bases each). Germline V gene lookup returns CDR1 LNHNV and CDR2 YYDKDF (reference sequence). Trimming shortened V by 5 bases and J by 5 bases, and 19 bases separated the two germline ends. The CDR3 length is 16 residues.

This clonotype was observed a handful of times. The J gene is TRBJ2-3, the V gene TRBV20-1; 16 bases are a match to TRBD2. CDR3 length equals 19 residues. CDR1 and CDR2 from the germline V gene are DFQATT and SNEGSKA (reference sequence). Losses at the gene ends were 5 bases for V and 0 bases for J; bases not matched to a gene: 11. This chain's CDR3 is CSALPGLAGGGTSTDTQYF. The CDR3, as DNA: TGCAGTGCTTTGCCGGGACTAGCGGGAGGGGGGACTAGCACAGATACGCAGTATTTT.

This clonotype was counted only a few times. Here the CDR3 DNA reads TGCGCCAGCAGCCAAGCGGGCGGAAGCTCCTACAATGAGCAGTTCTTC. Translation: CASSQAGGSSYNEQFF. V usage is TRBV4-3 and J usage is TRBJ2-1; D unresolved. The germline gives CDR1 LGHNA, CDR2 YSLEER. The V end lost 1 base, the J end lost 0 bases, and 10 bases lay between the germline ends. This CDR3 contains 16 residues.

This clonotype was counted ten times or more. The chain recombines TRBV5-1 with TRBJ2-3; maybe TRBD2 (5 bases). V was cut by 0 bases and J by 3 bases, with 14 bases left in between. Germline CDR1 and CDR2: SGHRS and YFSETQ. The CDR3 has 16 amino acids. In DNA form, the CDR3 reads TGCGCCAGCAGCTTGGATGTTGGAGGAGCGACAGATACGCAGTATTTT. Translated: CASSLDVGGATDTQYF.

The CDR3 here is CANPTLAYGYTF. For the CDR3, the DNA is TGTGCCAATCCGACCCTTGCATATGGCTACACCTTC. The chain carries TRBV27 and TRBJ1-2; no clear D. Germline CDR1 and CDR2: MNHEY and SMNVEV (reference sequence). Trimming cost V 10 bases and J 5 bases, with 14 bases left between them. CDR3 length: 12 residues.